The 31 T cell receptor beta chains below come from one sample, sequenced in a study of response to subunit inactivated influenza vaccine (dated by TCRdb to 2017 to 2018). The library relied on RT-PCR. Sequencer: Illumina HiSeq 2500. TCRdb itself trimmed the public reads at Q25 with fastp, ran MiXCR and retained productive beta chains. Duplicate CDR3 protein sequences are folded into a single record with the most common DNA and genes. The sample includes roughly 500,000 distinct CDR3 sequences, with more than 15% observed a single time. The top ten clones comprise 3% of the sample. The sample consisted of CD4+ T cells sorted from PBMCs, taken roughly 24 months after vaccination. The receptor set was obtained from a man in his fifties or sixties who received an inactivated influenza vaccine. Donor details come from another sample of the same person, matched by shared clones.

In its sample, this clonotype was seen many times. The V call is TRBV3-1, the J call TRBJ2-7, with D maybe TRBD2 (6 bases). Germline CDR1 and CDR2: LGHDT and YNNKEL (reference sequence). This CDR3 has 12 residues. V lost 8 bases and J lost 4, with 12 bases in between. The CDR3 sequence is CASGGSRYEQYF. CDR3 sequence (DNA): TGTGCCAGCGGGGGGAGTAGATACGAGCAGTACTTC.

The V gene is TRBV20-1, the J gene TRBJ1-6, with TRBD1 identical over 9 bases. With V trimmed by 5 bases and J by 0 bases, 14 bases remained unmatched. Germline lookup yields CDR1 DFQATT and CDR2 SNEGSKA (reference sequence). CDR3 size: 19 residues. This CDR3 is CSARAPDRGESSYNSPLHF. As DNA, the CDR3 is TGCAGTGCTCGGGCTCCGGACAGGGGCGAGAGCTCCTATAATTCACCCCTCCACTTT.

J is TRBJ2-2 and V is TRBV5-8; D is unclear. The CDR3 has 13 residues. V lost 6 bases and J lost 5, with 11 bases in between. Looked up from germline, CDR1 is SGHTS and CDR2 is YDEGEE. The DNA of the CDR3 is TGTGCCAGCACCTTAAGGAGTACCGGGGAGCTGTTTTTT. This codes for CASTLRSTGELFF.

This chain connects TRBV9 to TRBJ2-7, with unresolved D. V was cut by 0 bases and J by 0 bases, with 13 bases left in between. The germline V gene has CDR1 SGDLS and CDR2 YYNGEE. This CDR3 region has 16 residues. The CDR3 here is CASSVESGRYSYEQYF. The DNA for the CDR3 is TGTGCCAGCAGCGTAGAGTCAGGCCGCTACTCCTACGAGCAGTACTTC.

The chain joins TRBV20-1 to TRBJ1-6; 8 positions agree with TRBD1. Per the germline V gene, CDR1 is DFQATT and CDR2 is SNEGSKA (reference sequence). The CDR3 length is 13 residues. V dropped 8 bases and J dropped 10; count of bases not matched to a gene: 10. The CDR3 nucleotides are TGCAGTATGGTAGAGACAGGGGCCTCACCCCTCCACTTT. As protein: CSMVETGASPLHF.

This clonotype was seen a handful of times. The chain is built from TRBV12-3 or TRBV12-4 and TRBJ2-2; 10 positions match TRBD2. The CDR3 is 17 amino acids. The V gene end was trimmed by 6 bases and the J gene end by 1 base; junction bases not matched to a gene: 8. The CDR3 loop reads CASSFGGTSENTGELFF. The CDR3 bases are TGTGCCAGCAGCTTCGGTGGGACTAGCGAGAACACCGGGGAGCTGTTTTTT.

The table lists this clonotype with a few counts. The chain employs TRBV27 and TRBJ1-1; the D gene is possibly TRBD1 (5 bases). The length of the CDR3 is 18 residues. Trimming shortened V by 6 bases and J by 1 base, and 24 bases separated the two germline ends. The germline CDR1 and CDR2 sequences are MNHEY and SMNVEV (reference sequence). CDR3 protein: CASSSPGFRGRENTEAFF. The DNA of the CDR3 is TGTGCCAGCAGCAGTCCAGGGTTTAGGGGCCGCGAGAACACTGAAGCTTTCTTT.

This clonotype was recorded a few times. This chain links TRBV10-2 with TRBJ2-7; 8 bases line up with TRBD2. The CDR3 has 12 amino acids. Losses at the gene ends were 8 bases for V and 5 bases for J; bases not matched to a gene: 5. Germline V gene lookup returns CDR1 WSHSY and CDR2 SAAADI. CDR3 in amino acids: CASRGGGHEQYF. For the CDR3, the DNA is TGCGCCAGCCGGGGGGGCGGACACGAGCAGTACTTC.

This chain links TRBV20-1 with TRBJ2-7; D gene uncertain. The CDR3 is 13 residues long. Germline loops: CDR1 DFQATT, CDR2 SNEGSKA (reference sequence). V gave up 3 bases and J gave up 2 bases, with 11 bases separating them. The DNA for the CDR3 is TGCAGTGCTAGTAGCCAGGTGGCCTACGAGCAGTACTTC. Translated, it gives CSASSQVAYEQYF.

This clonotype was detected many times. The CDR3 DNA reads TGCGCCAGCAGCTTGGACACTAGTTCGTCCTACAATGAGCAGTTCTTC. This translates into CASSLDTSSSYNEQFF. The chain employs TRBV5-1 and TRBJ2-1, with TRBD2 as a possible D gene (5 bases). V lost 0 bases to trimming and J lost 1 base, with 11 bases between them. The germline V gene has CDR1 SGHRS and CDR2 YFSETQ. The CDR3 extends over 16 amino acids.

As for this clonotype: As the CDR3 is not closed by the conserved phenylalanine or tryptophan, this likely results from a read error. The chain joins TRBV28 to TRBJ1-2; TRBD1 is a possible D gene (6 bases). The V gene's germline CDR1 is MDHEN and CDR2 SYDVKM. V lost 1 base and J lost 1, with 10 bases in between. The CDR3 has 15 amino acids. DNA for the CDR3: TGTGCCAGCAGTTTATCGGGGGCGGGTAACTATGGCTACACCCTC. This translates into CASSLSGAGNYGYTL.

In this sample, this clonotype turned up a few times. The J gene is TRBJ2-1, the V gene TRBV20-1, with TRBD1 matching 7 bases. V shed 3 bases, J shed 6 bases, and the junction held 11 bases outside the gene matches. The CDR3 totals 15 residues. CDR1 is DFQATT, CDR2 SNEGSKA, per germline (reference sequence). Here the CDR3 reads CSARRKGALFNEQFF. The CDR3 DNA is TGCAGTGCTAGGCGCAAGGGGGCGCTATTCAATGAGCAGTTCTTC.

This clonotype occurred a few times. The chain uses TRBV6-2 or TRBV6-3 and TRBJ1-5, with TRBD1 matching 11 bases. Per the germline V gene, CDR1 is MNHEY and CDR2 is SVGEGT. The ends lost 6 bases at V and 6 bases at J; junction bases unmatched: 4. This CDR3 contains 14 residues. The chain's CDR3 is CASSHGTGGQPQHF. CDR3 nucleotide sequence: TGTGCCAGCAGCCACGGGACAGGGGGTCAGCCCCAGCATTTT.

The V and J genes are TRBV20-1 and TRBJ2-1; D is perhaps TRBD2 (5 bases). This CDR3 has 14 residues. Germline-derived CDR1 and CDR2 are DFQATT and SNEGSKA (reference sequence). V was pared by 0 bases and J by 4 bases, with 10 bases between. The CDR3 region is CSARDPLAYNEQFF. DNA for the CDR3: TGCAGTGCTAGAGATCCTCTAGCTTACAATGAGCAGTTCTTC.

The gene calls are TRBV9 and TRBJ2-3, with D possibly TRBD2 on 6 matching bases. This CDR3 is 15 amino acids long. Germline V lookup: CDR1 SGDLS, CDR2 YYNGEE. Trimming removed 4 bases from V and 4 bases from J, with 16 bases in between. The CDR3 DNA reads as TGTGCCAGCAGCATCTGGGGGGAGCCGGCAGATACGCAGTATTTT. Amino acids: CASSIWGEPADTQYF.

This sequence joins TRBV5-1 and TRBJ1-2; 7 nucleotides agree with TRBD1. After removal of 4 bases from V and 4 bases from J, the junction contained 7 bases not matched to a gene. This CDR3 region has 14 residues. The germline V gene encodes CDR1 SGHRS and CDR2 YFSETQ. The DNA for the CDR3 is TGCGCCAGCAGCCCAAGGACAGGTAGCTATGGCTACACCTTC. Protein: CASSPRTGSYGYTF.

The rearrangement uses TRBV25-1 and TRBJ1-1, with D unclear. The germline V gene has CDR1 MGHDK and CDR2 SYGVNS. Trimming removed 1 base from V and 5 bases from J, with 8 bases in between. The CDR3 is 13 residues long. The CDR3 loop reads CASSESGITEAFF. The DNA for the CDR3 is TGTGCCAGCAGTGAATCCGGGATTACTGAAGCTTTCTTT.

This clonotype was recorded many times. This chain connects TRBV7-2 to TRBJ2-2; D may correspond to TRBD1 or TRBD2 (5 bases each). CDR1 and CDR2 from the germline V gene are SGHTA and FQGNSA. V was pared by 6 bases and J by 0 bases, with 11 bases between. This CDR3 contains 15 residues. The CDR3 region has the DNA TGTGCCAGCAGGGCCGGGACCACGAACACCGGGGAGCTGTTTTTT. This translates into CASRAGTTNTGELFF.

This clonotype was counted a few times. The rearrangement links TRBV24-1 to TRBJ2-1; 10 bases match TRBD2. V shed 4 bases and J 12 bases; nucleotides not matched to a gene: 2. This CDR3 has 12 residues. The germline gives CDR1 KGHDR, CDR2 SFDVKD. The CDR3 DNA is TGTGCCACCAGTGAGGTAGCGGGGGGGCAGTTCTTC. Encoded protein: CATSEVAGGQFF.

The chain employs TRBV7-6 and TRBJ1-5, with D maybe TRBD1 (5 bases). V lost 3 bases to trimming and J lost 5 bases, with 11 bases between them. This CDR3 region has 14 residues. CDR1 is SGHVS and CDR2 is FNYEAQ in the germline V gene. CDR3 bases: TGTGCCAGCAGCTTTGGGCGAGGGGATCAGCCCCAGCATTTT. Residues: CASSFGRGDQPQHF.

This clonotype was found a few times. J is TRBJ2-1 and V is TRBV20-1; 10 bases are shared with TRBD2. The CDR3 runs to 14 residues. J lost 5 bases, V lost 5 bases, and 6 bases had no gene match. Germline CDR1 reads DFQATT; CDR2 reads SNEGSKA (reference sequence). CDR3 sequence (DNA): TGCAGTGCTCGAAGCGGGAGGGGAAACAATGAGCAGTTCTTC. It translates to CSARSGRGNNEQFF.

The chain combines TRBV7-8 with TRBJ1-1; unclear D gene. CDR3 size: 13 residues. Per the germline V gene, CDR1 is SGHVS and CDR2 is FQNEAQ. The V end lost 2 bases, the J end lost 5 bases, and 9 bases lay between the germline ends. Written as DNA, the CDR3 is TGTGCCAGCAGCTTAAGCAGGAGTACTGAAGCTTTCTTT. It specifies CASSLSRSTEAFF.

The chain uses TRBV15 and TRBJ2-1; 15 positions agree with TRBD2. This CDR3 has 15 residues. Per the germline V gene, CDR1 is LNHNV and CDR2 is YYDKDF (reference sequence). The V and J ends lost 4 bases and 9 bases, in that order; junction bases with no gene match: 4. CDR3 in amino acids: CATSTWTSGRVEQFF. The CDR3 DNA sequence: TGTGCCACCAGCACCTGGACTAGCGGGAGGGTTGAGCAGTTCTTC.

The rearrangement links TRBV10-1 to TRBJ2-1; TRBD2 matches 9 bases. The CDR3 totals 15 residues. CDR1 WNHNN and CDR2 SYGVQD come from the germline V gene (reference sequence). V was clipped by 3 bases and J by 9 bases; unmatched bases: 9. In DNA form, the CDR3 reads TGCGCCAGCAGTGAAACCGGGACTAGCCAACCTGAGCAGTTCTTC. Its protein product is CASSETGTSQPEQFF.

This clonotype was seen a handful of times. The chain has TRBV5-1 and TRBJ2-5; D tentatively reads TRBD1 or TRBD2 (5 bases each). Germline loops: CDR1 SGHRS, CDR2 YFSETQ. This CDR3 has 14 amino acids. With 1 base removed from V and 1 base from J, the gap between germline ends came to 8 bases. CDR3 coding DNA: TGCGCCAGCAGCTTGAGGGACGGCCAAGAGACCCAGTACTTC. Protein product: CASSLRDGQETQYF.

This clonotype was counted at least ten times. The rearrangement links TRBV10-3 to TRBJ2-2, with no clear D. CDR3 length: 12 amino acids. The V gene lost 2 bases and the J gene lost 2 bases, with 0 bases spanning the gap. Germline CDR1 ENHRY, CDR2 SYGVKD. CDR3 amino acids: CAISENTGELFF. DNA for the CDR3: TGTGCCATCAGTGAGAACACCGGGGAGCTGTTTTTT.

J is TRBJ2-1 and V is TRBV7-2; 10 nucleotides line up with TRBD2. The germline gives CDR1 SGHTA, CDR2 FQGNSA. Trimming removed 5 bases from V and 5 bases from J; junction bases left unmatched: 12. This CDR3 has 17 residues. The DNA of the CDR3 is TGTGCCAGCAGCCCCATCCGAGGACTAGCGGTGAACAATGAGCAGTTCTTC. It is translated as CASSPIRGLAVNNEQFF.

This clonotype was found many times. The V gene is TRBV29-1, the J gene TRBJ2-3; D remains unclear. This CDR3 contains 12 residues. Trimming removed 3 bases from V and 1 base from J, with 5 bases in between. The V gene's germline CDR1 is SQVTM and CDR2 ANQGSEA. CDR3 nucleotides: TGCAGCGTTGACGGTGGCACAGATACGCAGTATTTT. Residues: CSVDGGTDTQYF.

This chain uses TRBV7-2 with TRBJ1-2, with no clear D. This CDR3 is built from 14 residues. Between the trimmed V and J ends, which lost 5 bases and 7 bases, there was a span of 17 bases. Per germline, CDR1 SGHTA and CDR2 FQGNSA. CDR3 sequence: CASSPPNSRGGYTF. CDR3 sequence (DNA): TGTGCCAGCAGCCCCCCGAACAGCAGAGGTGGCTACACCTTC.

The chain recombines TRBV20-1 with TRBJ1-4; D is ambiguous. CDR1 and CDR2 (germline): DFQATT, SNEGSKA (reference sequence). The CDR3 consists of 14 residues. V was trimmed by 6 bases and J by 0 bases, leaving 11 bases between them. Written as DNA, the CDR3 is TGCAGTGCCGCCCCAGGAGCAACTAATGAAAAACTGTTTTTT. Its protein product is CSAAPGATNEKLFF.

This chain joins TRBV27 and TRBJ2-5; D may be TRBD1 (6 bases). The V end lost 8 bases, the J end lost 6 bases, and 19 bases lay between the germline ends. The length of the CDR3 is 14 residues. Germline CDR1 is MNHEY and CDR2 is SMNVEV (reference sequence). The CDR3 DNA reads TGTGCCAGCGGAGGCCGGCAGGGGATAAAGACCCAGTACTTC. This translates into CASGGRQGIKTQYF.